This T cell receptor beta chain was found in a study of T cells in Graves' hyperthyroidism and ophthalmopathy. V lost 3 bases and J 6 bases, leaving 12 bases between the germline ends. The CDR3 runs to 14 residues. Using RNA transcripts as the source, TCR beta CDR3 regions were amplified. First-round RT-PCR of the TCR CDR3 relied on the HTBI primer set. From the multiplex PCR reads, TCRdb called clonotypes with MiXCR, one entry per CDR3 protein. The sample holds roughly 400,000 distinct CDR3 sequences, roughly 25% seen once. Study outcomes and limitations: Most thyroid clonotypes expanded above 0.001 were also detected in blood. Ophthalmopathy stood apart from stable hyperthyroidism in a 13 V-J model.

This clonotype was seen more than once but under ten times. Its antigen remains unknown. Newly diagnosed hyperthyroidism patients aged 18 to 65 years had disease lasting under 2 months. The genes are TRBV12-3 or TRBV12-4 and TRBJ1-5, with D unresolved. This receptor was taken from a man aged 45 to 65 with Graves' hyperthyroidism. Material: blood. CDR3 sequence (DNA): TGTGCCAGCAGTTTGGCCGCCCGACGTCAGCCCCAGCATTTT. This sequence encodes CASSLAARRQPQHF.